The 31 T cell receptor beta chains listed next were all sequenced from one sample in a study of human T cells and chemical hapten exposure. TCRdb recomputed calls from the RACE reads with MiXCR, one row per CDR3 protein. The repertoire holds some 120,000 distinct CDR3 sequences, with 9.5% to 13% as singletons. Noted time point: patch test 1, 2 weeks after DPC sensitization. Regarding treatment: therapeutic diphenylcyclopropenone sensitization with weekly scalp DPC. Source: whole blood, taken in connection with sensitization to the hapten diphenylcyclopropenone (DPC). The receptors were sampled from a woman between 45 and 65 years old with alopecia areata. Some clones in this sample may be carry-over from other donors' samples.

This clonotype was seen more than once but under ten times. V and J are TRBV6-2 or TRBV6-3 and TRBJ2-7, with no clear D. Trimming removed 2 bases from V and 3 bases from J, with 11 bases in between. Germline values: CDR1 MNHEY, CDR2 SVGEGT. The CDR3 loop spans 14 amino acids. The CDR3: CASSYAPPNYEQYF. The CDR3 DNA is TGTGCCAGCAGTTACGCCCCGCCAAACTACGAGCAGTACTTC.

The genes are TRBV6-5 and TRBJ1-1; D is possibly TRBD1 (6 bases). CDR1 is MNHEY, CDR2 SVGAGI, per germline. The CDR3 consists of 15 residues. The V gene lost 0 bases and the J gene lost 7 bases, with 15 bases spanning the gap. The CDR3 DNA reads as TGTGCCAGCAGTTACTCAGCGGGGGGCGGATTTGAAGCTTTCTTT. Encoded protein: CASSYSAGGGFEAFF.

This clonotype has more than one count but fewer than ten. The CDR3 is CASSYREGSVYEQYF. The DNA of the CDR3 is TGTGCCAGCAGTTACAGAGAGGGATCGGTCTACGAGCAGTACTTC. The V and J genes are TRBV6-5 and TRBJ2-7, with D tentatively TRBD2 (5 bases). Looked up from germline, CDR1 is MNHEY and CDR2 is SVGAGI. The CDR3 runs 15 residues. Trimming removed 2 bases at V and 3 bases at J, with 14 bases between.

This clonotype was seen repeatedly, ten times or more. This rearrangement joins TRBV7-2 to TRBJ1-5, with TRBD1 identical over 7 bases. The length of the CDR3 is 15 residues. CDR1 and CDR2 from the germline V gene are SGHTA and FQGNSA. The junction had 6 bases not matched to a gene; V was cut back by 4 bases and J by 3 bases. CDR3 region: CASSSLGTVNQPQHF. The CDR3 DNA is TGTGCCAGCAGCTCCCTTGGGACAGTCAATCAGCCCCAGCATTTT.

The rearrangement links TRBV5-1 to TRBJ1-1, with D tentatively TRBD1 (5 bases). The V and J ends lost 7 bases and 1 base respectively, with 11 bases between them. The germline gives CDR1 SGHRS, CDR2 YFSETQ. The CDR3 consists of 13 residues. The DNA for the CDR3 is TGCGCCAGCGGAGGGACGCGGAACACTGAAGCTTTCTTT. Translation: CASGGTRNTEAFF.

In this sample, this clonotype turned up many times. This chain uses TRBV6-5 with TRBJ1-5, with TRBD1 identical over 7 bases. The CDR3 totals 13 residues. Germline V lookup: CDR1 MNHEY, CDR2 SVGAGI. Trimming cost V 0 bases and J 8 bases; bases outside gene matches: 1. This chain's CDR3 is CASSYSTGKPQHF. For the CDR3, the DNA is TGTGCCAGCAGTTACTCGACAGGGAAGCCCCAGCATTTT.

CDR3 in DNA: TGTGCCAGCAGTTTACGGGGGCCAGATACGCAGTATTTT. Its translation is CASSLRGPDTQYF. V is TRBV28 and J is TRBJ2-3, with D possibly called TRBD1 or TRBD2 (6 bases each). CDR1 and CDR2 from the germline V gene are MDHEN and SYDVKM. The CDR3 totals 13 residues. The V end lost 2 bases, the J end lost 4 bases, and 7 bases lay between the germline ends.

This clonotype has a handful of counts. This sequence joins TRBV7-2 and TRBJ2-1; TRBD2 agrees at 8 bases. Germline loops: CDR1 SGHTA, CDR2 FQGNSA. V was pared by 5 bases and J by 8 bases, with 11 bases of the junction left unmatched. The CDR3 is 15 amino acids. CDR3 in amino acids: CASSPPGGANHEQFF. CDR3 sequence (DNA): TGTGCCAGCAGCCCCCCGGGGGGGGCGAATCATGAGCAGTTCTTC. Supplemented by reference TRBV7-2 and TRBJ2-1, the full variable domain reads GAGVSQSPSNKVTEKGKDVELRCDPISGHTALYWYRQSLGQGLEFLIYFQGNSAPDKSGLPSDRFSAERTGGSVSTLTIQRTQQEDSAVYLCASSPPGGANHEQFFGPGTRLTVL.

The chain couples TRBV24-1 to TRBJ2-7, with 7 bases matching TRBD2. Per germline, CDR1 KGHDR and CDR2 SFDVKD. The trim removed 6 bases at V and 2 bases at J, leaving 12 bases unmatched. The CDR3 loop spans 16 amino acids. The CDR3 loop is CATSPGRSSGTYEQYF. The CDR3 nucleotides read TGTGCCACCAGTCCCGGCCGGTCTAGCGGCACCTACGAGCAGTACTTC.

This clonotype is a singleton in its sample. The chain combines TRBV29-1 with TRBJ2-5; the D is unclear. From germline, CDR1 is SQVTM and CDR2 ANQGSEA. V shed 7 bases and J shed 4 bases, with 10 bases lying between them. The CDR3 totals 11 residues. CDR3 sequence (DNA): TGCAGCGCTCTCACGGGAGAGACCCAGTACTTC. Amino acids: CSALTGETQYF.

This clonotype showed up many times. J is TRBJ2-1 and V is TRBV9; 8 bases map to TRBD2. The germline V gene encodes CDR1 SGDLS and CDR2 YYNGEE. V lost 4 bases to trimming and J lost 3 bases; unmatched junction nucleotides: 9. The CDR3 is 16 residues long. The CDR3 loop is CASSPQGAGGYNEQFF. Here the CDR3 DNA reads TGTGCCAGCAGCCCCCAAGGGGCGGGAGGCTACAATGAGCAGTTCTTC. Full variable domain (remainder filled in from reference TRBV9 and TRBJ2-1): DSGVTQTPKHLITATGQRVTLRCSPRSGDLSVYWYQQSLDQGLQFLIQYYNGEERAKGNILERFSAQQFPDLHSELNLSSLELGDSALYFCASSPQGAGGYNEQFFGPGTRLTVL.

In this sample, this clonotype turned up a few times. The rearrangement links TRBV7-2 to TRBJ2-3; D is ambiguous. The CDR3 sequence is 14 residues long. The germline V gene has CDR1 SGHTA and CDR2 FQGNSA. Trimming removed 1 base at V and 0 bases at J, with 5 bases between. The DNA of the CDR3 is TGTGCCAGCAGCTTAGGGACGAGCACAGATACGCAGTATTTT. This codes for CASSLGTSTDTQYF. The variable domain in full, completed from reference TRBV7-2 and TRBJ2-3, reads GAGVSQSPSNKVTEKGKDVELRCDPISGHTALYWYRQSLGQGLEFLIYFQGNSAPDKSGLPSDRFSAERTGGSVSTLTIQRTQQEDSAVYLCASSLGTSTDTQYFGPGTRLTVL.

In its sample, this clonotype was seen a few times. The chain recombines TRBV11-2 with TRBJ2-7; 11 bases line up with TRBD2. Trimming cost V 6 bases and J 6 bases; bases outside gene matches: 10. There are 15 residues in the CDR3. Germline CDR1 SGHAT, CDR2 FQNNGV. The CDR3 DNA is TGTGCCAGCAGACAAACCGGGACTAGCGGAGGCGAGCAGTACTTC. This codes for CASRQTGTSGGEQYF.

This clonotype was observed a handful of times. This chain joins TRBV5-1 and TRBJ2-3, with 11 nucleotides matching TRBD1. The junction had 5 bases not matched to a gene; V was cut back by 4 bases and J by 4 bases. The CDR3 has 15 residues. Germline CDR1 reads SGHRS; CDR2 reads YFSETQ. CDR3 in amino acids: CASSIGQGAADTQYF. As DNA, the CDR3 is TGCGCCAGCAGCATAGGACAGGGGGCAGCAGATACGCAGTATTTT.

About this clonotype: A much larger clone differs from this one at a single base, so this may be a read error. The J gene is TRBJ2-3, the V gene TRBV7-6; D tentatively reads TRBD1 or TRBD2 (6 bases each). CDR3 length equals 17 residues. The germline V gene has CDR1 SGHVS and CDR2 FNYEAQ. CDR3 region: CVSSLGLGGSTTDTQYF. CDR3 bases: TGTGTCAGCAGCTTAGGGTTGGGGGGCTCAACCACAGATACGCAGTATTTT.

This clonotype was counted a few times. The V gene is TRBV6-5, the J gene TRBJ1-2; D not certain. Germline CDR1 and CDR2: MNHEY and SVGAGI. The CDR3 spans 15 residues. Trimming cost V 7 bases and J 0 bases, with 15 bases left between them. CDR3 DNA: TGTGCCAGCACCACCCCCGCCGGCTCTAACTATGGCTACACCTTC. The encoded protein is CASTTPAGSNYGYTF.

This clonotype was seen only a few times. The chain carries TRBV7-6 and TRBJ2-5; tentative D call: TRBD2 (7 bases). Germline V CDR1 and CDR2: SGHVS, FNYEAQ. Trimming shortened V by 1 base and J by 4 bases, and 10 bases separated the two germline ends. This CDR3 comprises 14 residues. The CDR3 spells CASSLEGGRETQYF. The DNA of the CDR3 is TGTGCCAGCAGCTTAGAGGGGGGGAGAGAGACCCAGTACTTC.

In DNA form, the CDR3 reads TGCGCCAGCAGCTGGCGAGCGGGAGGGCCGACCGGGGAGCTGTTTTTT. Protein sequence: CASSWRAGGPTGELFF. The chain has TRBV5-1 and TRBJ2-2; 10 nucleotides match TRBD2. V gave up 3 bases and J gave up 5 bases; unmatched junction bases: 7. This CDR3 comprises 16 residues. Germline V gives CDR1 SGHRS, CDR2 YFSETQ.

The J gene is TRBJ2-1, the V gene TRBV20-1; D perhaps matches TRBD1 (6 bases). CDR3 length: 15 residues. Germline values: CDR1 DFQATT, CDR2 SNEGSKA (reference sequence). Between the trimmed V and J ends, which lost 1 base and 0 bases, there was a span of 10 bases. As DNA, the CDR3 is TGCAGTGCTAGAGGGGGGCAGGTCTCCTACAATGAGCAGTTCTTC. It is translated as CSARGGQVSYNEQFF.

There are a few counts of this clonotype. Germline and junction disagree at one end, which may indicate a read error. The V gene is TRBV28, the J gene TRBJ1-1; 7 bases agree with TRBD1. The CDR3 has 11 amino acids. Germline V CDR1 and CDR2: MDHEN, SYDVKM. The CDR3 here is CASRLQGEAFF. The CDR3 nucleotides are TGTGCCAGCCGTTTACAGGGGGAAGCTTTCTTT.

This clonotype was seen more than once but under ten times. Here the CDR3 reads CASSLGTGVQDNQPQHF. For the CDR3, the DNA is TGCGCCAGCAGCTTGGGGACAGGGGTTCAGGACAATCAGCCCCAGCATTTT. This chain connects TRBV5-1 to TRBJ1-5, with 9 bases fitting TRBD1. V shed 0 bases, J shed 3 bases, and the junction held 7 bases outside the gene matches. This CDR3 has 17 residues. CDR1 is SGHRS, CDR2 YFSETQ, per germline.

Many counts were recorded for this clonotype. The V call is TRBV6-1, the J call TRBJ1-1, with 7 bases that match TRBD1. This CDR3 contains 10 residues. Germline V gene sequence: CDR1 MNHNS, CDR2 SASEGT. V shed 6 bases, J shed 8 bases, and the junction held 0 bases outside the gene matches. The CDR3, as DNA: TGTGCCAGCAGGGACAGGGAAGCTTTCTTT. This gives the protein CASRDREAFF.

A remark on this clonotype: A much bigger clone sits one base away, suggesting this may be a read error. The V gene is TRBV4-1, the J gene TRBJ1-6, with 7 bases lining up with TRBD1. This CDR3 contains 15 residues. Germline CDR1 reads MGHRA; CDR2 reads YSYEKL. The chain's CDR3 is CASGQLTGLNSPLHF. Here the CDR3 DNA reads TGCGCCAGCGGCCAACTGACAGGGCTGAATTCACCCCTCCACTTT.

This clonotype was seen ten or more times. This rearrangement joins TRBV12-3 or TRBV12-4 to TRBJ1-4; D is unresolved. There are 13 residues in the CDR3. V was cut by 6 bases and J by 4 bases, with 9 bases left in between. The CDR3, as DNA: TGTGCCAGCAGCTCGGACGTTAATGAAAAACTGTTTTTT. This codes for CASSSDVNEKLFF.

This clonotype was observed many times. The chain links TRBV7-6 to TRBJ1-1; a possible D gene is TRBD1 (5 bases). The germline gives CDR1 SGHVS, CDR2 FNYEAQ. This CDR3 region has 12 residues. V was shortened by 3 bases and J by 8 bases, with 10 bases between the two germline ends. The CDR3 loop is CASSLWGEEAFF. For the CDR3, the DNA is TGTGCCAGCAGCTTGTGGGGGGAAGAAGCTTTCTTT. Filled out from reference TRBV7-6 and TRBJ1-1, the complete variable domain reads GAGVSQSPRYKVTKRGQDVALRCDPISGHVSLYWYRQALGQGPEFLTYFNYEAQQDKSGLPNDRFSAERPEGSISTLTIQRTEQRDSAMYRCASSLWGEEAFFGQGTRLTVV.

The chain links TRBV27 to TRBJ1-2; 8 bases map to TRBD1. Trimming at V came to 3 bases and at J to 6 bases, leaving 3 bases not matched to a gene. The CDR3 has 13 amino acids. Germline V lookup: CDR1 MNHEY, CDR2 SMNVEV (reference sequence). CDR3 nucleotide sequence: TGTGCCAGCAGTTTTGACAGGGGCAATGGCTACACCTTC. Amino acids: CASSFDRGNGYTF.

The chain employs TRBV5-1 and TRBJ2-7; possible D gene TRBD1, 6 bases. The CDR3 runs to 14 residues. Trimming removed 4 bases from V and 2 bases from J, with 13 bases in between. CDR1 is SGHRS, CDR2 YFSETQ, per germline. CDR3 amino acids: CASSVTGLAYEQYF. The CDR3 nucleotides read TGCGCCAGCAGCGTGACAGGCTTGGCCTACGAGCAGTACTTC.

This chain joins TRBV6-6 and TRBJ2-3; TRBD2 matches at 9 bases. This CDR3 is 15 amino acids long. J was trimmed by 4 bases and V by 10 bases; bases with no gene match: 12. The germline V gene has CDR1 MNHNY and CDR2 SVGAGI (reference sequence). The CDR3 DNA reads TGTGCCACCATAGGCAGGCGGGGGGGAGCAGATACGCAGTATTTT. It is translated as CATIGRRGGADTQYF.

V and J are TRBV20-1 and TRBJ2-5; no clear D gene. Germline V gene lookup returns CDR1 DFQATT and CDR2 SNEGSKA (reference sequence). The CDR3 contains 13 residues. V shed 0 bases and J shed 5 bases, with 10 bases lying between them. The CDR3 protein is CSAREPPQETQYF. CDR3 nucleotides: TGCAGTGCTAGAGAACCCCCGCAGGAGACCCAGTACTTC.

This chain's CDR3 is CASSLEWGAFF. CDR3 in DNA: TGTGCCAGCAGCTTAGAGTGGGGGGCTTTCTTT. The gene calls are TRBV7-9 and TRBJ1-1; D possibly corresponds to TRBD1 (5 bases). This CDR3 has 11 residues. V lost 1 base and J lost 11, with 8 bases in between. Germline lookup yields CDR1 SEHNR and CDR2 FQNEAQ (reference sequence).

V and J are TRBV29-1 and TRBJ2-2; 7 bases agree with TRBD1. J gave up 4 bases and V 5 bases, and 4 bases lay outside the gene matches. Per the germline V gene, CDR1 is SQVTM and CDR2 is ANQGSEA. The CDR3 extends over 13 amino acids. The CDR3 sequence is CSVTGERTGELFF. The CDR3 DNA is TGCAGCGTTACAGGGGAGCGCACCGGGGAGCTGTTTTTT.